Shown below are 26 T cell receptor beta chains from a single sample sequenced in a study of cytomegalovirus exposure and HLA in healthy donors. PCR amplification relied on 60 Vbeta primers (plus 13 Jbeta primers). Assay: immunoSEQ multiplex PCR; the TCRdb copy retains only in-frame clones and omits some. Of some 160,000 clones in the sample, over 60% were seen once. The sequenced material came from PBMCs. The receptor source for this set is a woman younger than 45 in good health and CMV-seronegative.

The chain has TRBV18 and TRBJ1-2; TRBD1 matches 8 bases. Germline values: CDR1 KGHSH, CDR2 LQKENI. CDR3 size: 15 residues. Trimming took 3 bases from V and 6 from J; bases not matched to a gene: 9. In DNA, the CDR3 is TGTGCCAGCTCACCGCGTTCGACAGGGGCTGATGGCTACACCTTC. Its protein product is CASSPRSTGADGYTF. Filled out from reference TRBV18 and TRBJ1-2, the complete variable domain reads NAGVMQNPRHLVRRRGQEARLRCSPMKGHSHVYWYRQLPEEGLKFMVYLQKENIIDESGMPKERFSAEFPKEGPSILRIQQVVRGDSAAYFCASSPRSTGADGYTFGSGTRLTVV.

The chain has TRBV7-8 and TRBJ2-7, with D possibly matching TRBD2 (5 bases). V lost 4 bases, J lost 3 bases, and 13 bases lay in between. Germline V gene sequence: CDR1 SGHVS, CDR2 FQNEAQ. There are 14 residues in the CDR3. CDR3 DNA sequence: TGTGCCAGCAGCTCTGCAGGACTGTTCTACGAGCAGTACTTC. Its translation is CASSSAGLFYEQYF.

This chain connects TRBV11-1 to TRBJ2-5, with D maybe TRBD2 (5 bases). The germline CDR1 and CDR2 sequences are SGHAT and FQDESV (reference sequence). Trimming left V 2 bases short and J 3 bases short, with 16 bases between. This CDR3 is 16 amino acids long. The CDR3 nucleotides are TGTGCCAGCAGCTTACAACCACGGGGAACGGAAGAGACCCAGTACTTC. It translates to CASSLQPRGTEETQYF.

V usage is TRBV7-6 and J usage is TRBJ2-1, with D possibly TRBD1 on 5 matching bases. In germline, CDR1 is SGHVS, CDR2 FNYEAQ. This CDR3 spans 18 amino acids. Trimming stripped 0 bases from V and 0 bases from J, with 15 bases between. CDR3 coding DNA: TGTGCCAGCAGCTTAGCGCTAAAGGGGTTAAACTCCTACAATGAGCAGTTCTTC. Protein product: CASSLALKGLNSYNEQFF.

The rearrangement uses TRBV2 and TRBJ2-5; no reliable D call. The closer fit of TRBJ2-7 to the DNA end suggests the J call may be wrong. The germline V gene encodes CDR1 SNHLY and CDR2 FYNNEI. The CDR3 runs 11 residues. CDR3 region: CASSGYHEQYF. DNA of the CDR3: TGTGCCAGCAGTGGGTACCACGAGCAGTACTTC.

The chain combines TRBV11-2 with TRBJ1-3; D uncertain. Between the trimmed V and J ends, which lost 2 bases and 0 bases, there was a span of 8 bases. Per the germline V gene, CDR1 is SGHAT and CDR2 is FQNNGV. This CDR3 region has 15 residues. CDR3 amino acids: CASSLMRDSGNTIYF. In nucleotides, the CDR3 is TGTGCCAGCAGCTTAATGCGGGACTCTGGAAACACCATATATTTT.

The sample holds one count of this clone. The chain employs TRBV4-1 and TRBJ2-5; 9 bases map to TRBD2. V was clipped by 6 bases and J by 1 base; unmatched bases: 18. This CDR3 is 19 amino acids long. Germline V gene lookup returns CDR1 MGHRA and CDR2 YSYEKL. CDR3 loop: CASSPYKSTLAGSQETQYF. The CDR3 DNA is TGCGCCAGCAGTCCCTATAAATCGACACTAGCGGGTTCCCAAGAGACCCAGTACTTC.

This clone was detected a few times. V is TRBV4-1 and J is TRBJ1-5, with 10 positions matching TRBD1. The CDR3 sequence is 21 residues long. J lost 4 bases, V lost 0 bases, and 18 bases had no gene match. Germline CDR1 reads MGHRA; CDR2 reads YSYEKL. In DNA, the CDR3 is TGCGCCAGCAGCCAAGATTCTTTTGGGACAGGGGATTTATCGAGGAATCAGCCCCAGCATTTT. As protein: CASSQDSFGTGDLSRNQPQHF.

With regard to this clone: Distinct nucleotide sequences in the sample also encode this CDR3. The chain is built from TRBV27 and TRBJ1-2; 9 bases map to TRBD1. V shed 2 bases and J 2 bases; nucleotides not matched to a gene: 3. Germline V lookup: CDR1 MNHEY, CDR2 SMNVEV (reference sequence). This CDR3 region has 15 residues. The CDR3 DNA reads as TGTGCCAGCAGTTTAGTCGGGACAGGGAACTATGGCTACACCTTC. Translation gives CASSLVGTGNYGYTF.

The chain combines TRBV7-3 with TRBJ1-1, with D perhaps TRBD1 (5 bases). Germline V lookup: CDR1 SGHTA, CDR2 FQGTGA. Deletions cut 2 bases from V and 1 base from J, with 11 bases between. The CDR3 loop spans 15 amino acids. The CDR3 region is CASSLVGGANTEAFF. The CDR3 DNA sequence: TGTGCCAGCAGCTTAGTGGGAGGGGCGAACACTGAAGCTTTCTTT.

The rearrangement joins TRBV19 to TRBJ2-7; D may be TRBD2 (5 bases). Germline V gives CDR1 LNHDA, CDR2 SQIVND (reference sequence). The CDR3 consists of 14 residues. V was clipped by 1 base and J by 2 bases, with 9 bases between them. The CDR3 reads CASSIGGRPYEQYF. For the CDR3, the DNA is TGTGCCAGTAGTATAGGAGGGAGACCCTACGAGCAGTACTTC.

The V call is TRBV29-1, the J call TRBJ1-2; no reliable D call. The CDR3 runs to 13 residues. V shed 4 bases and J shed 2 bases, with 11 bases lying between them. Germline V gene sequence: CDR1 SQVTM, CDR2 ANQGSEA. The CDR3 here is CSVAVRINYGYTF. DNA for the CDR3: TGCAGCGTTGCGGTGAGGATCAACTATGGCTACACCTTC.

V and J are TRBV5-4 and TRBJ1-3; no firm D call. CDR1 and CDR2 (germline): SGHNT, YYREEE (reference sequence). This CDR3 has 14 residues. V was cut by 5 bases and J by 2 bases, with 11 bases left in between. CDR3 loop: CASSTGVPGNTIYF. The DNA for the CDR3 is TGTGCCAGCAGTACCGGAGTGCCTGGAAACACCATATATTTT. Full variable domain (rest looked up from reference TRBV5-4 and TRBJ1-3): ETGVTQSPTHLIKTRGQQVTLRCSSQSGHNTVSWYQQALGQGPQFIFQYYREEENGRGNFPPRFSGLQFPNYSSELNVNALELDDSALYLCASSTGVPGNTIYFGEGSWLTVV.

On this clone: One end of the junction fails to match germline, which may point to a read error. The CDR3 protein is CSSSRESYEQYF. CDR3 sequence (DNA): TGTTCCAGCAGCCGGGAGTCCTACGAGCAGTACTTC. This chain links TRBV7-9 with TRBJ2-7; D possibly corresponds to TRBD2 (6 bases). This CDR3 is 12 amino acids long. Per germline, CDR1 SEHNR and CDR2 FQNEAQ (reference sequence). The full variable domain, its missing parts supplied by reference TRBV7-9 and TRBJ2-7, is DTGVSQNPRHKITKRGQNVTFRCDPISEHNRLYWYRQTLGQGPEFLTYFQNEAQLEKSRLLSDRFSAERPKGSFSTLEIQRTEQGDSAMYLCSSSRESYEQYFGPGTRLTVT.

The rearrangement joins TRBV4-2 to TRBJ1-5; 8 nucleotides line up with TRBD1. CDR1 and CDR2 (germline): LGHNA, YNFKEQ. This CDR3 has 16 amino acids. With V trimmed by 1 base and J by 3 bases, 5 bases remained unmatched. The CDR3 DNA reads TGTGCCAGCAGCCAAGTCGAGGGACAGGTCAATCAGCCCCAGCATTTT. Translated: CASSQVEGQVNQPQHF.

Here the CDR3 DNA reads TGCGCCAGCAGCTCCCCTATCGGGAACACAGATACGCAGTATTTT. Its protein product is CASSSPIGNTDTQYF. V and J are TRBV5-1 and TRBJ2-3, with D possibly TRBD2 on 5 matching bases. The CDR3 is 15 residues long. The V gene lost 3 bases and the J gene lost 2 bases, with 13 bases spanning the gap. Germline V gene lookup returns CDR1 SGHRS and CDR2 YFSETQ.

The chain joins TRBV6-1 to TRBJ2-3, with D possibly TRBD2 on 5 matching bases. CDR3 length: 15 amino acids. Between the trimmed V and J ends, which lost 2 bases and 4 bases, there was a span of 13 bases. Looked up from germline, CDR1 is MNHNS and CDR2 is SASEGT. The chain's CDR3 is CASSEQDSHADTQYF. DNA for the CDR3: TGTGCCAGCAGTGAACAGGACTCCCACGCAGATACGCAGTATTTT.

CDR3 nucleotide sequence: TGTGCCAGTCACAGGGTAAACGGTGAGACCCAGTACTTC. Protein: CASHRVNGETQYF. This chain uses TRBV7-9 with TRBJ2-5, with D perhaps TRBD1 (6 bases). Germline V gene sequence: CDR1 SEHNR, CDR2 FQNEAQ (reference sequence). The CDR3 is 13 amino acids. The V end was cut by 9 bases, the J end by 5 bases, with 16 bases between.

The rearrangement uses TRBV30 and TRBJ2-7; D unclear. V dropped 3 bases and J dropped 4 bases, with 16 bases sitting between them. There are 14 residues in the CDR3. Germline V gene lookup returns CDR1 GTSNPN and CDR2 SVGIG (reference sequence). CDR3 in DNA: TGTGCCTGGAGAATTCCTTCTTCCCCGTACGAGCAGTACTTC. Protein sequence: CAWRIPSSPYEQYF.

The chain has TRBV5-1 and TRBJ2-2; D is possibly TRBD1 (5 bases). The V and J ends lost 7 bases and 3 bases respectively, with 16 bases between them. CDR1 is SGHRS, CDR2 YFSETQ, per germline. CDR3 length equals 15 residues. CDR3 residues: CASATDPRDTGELFF. The CDR3 nucleotides are TGCGCCAGCGCGACAGACCCACGGGACACCGGGGAGCTGTTTTTT.

CDR3 in DNA: TGTGCCAGTACCTCGGGTGGTGGCTACACCTTC. Translated, it gives CASTSGGGYTF. The chain joins TRBV18 to TRBJ1-2, with D hard to call. V was pared by 9 bases and J by 7 bases, with 12 bases between. There are 11 residues in the CDR3. Germline loops: CDR1 KGHSH, CDR2 LQKENI.

In its sample, this clone was seen a few times. The J gene is TRBJ2-7, the V gene TRBV14; 7 bases fit TRBD2. V lost 3 bases and J lost 0; bases outside the gene matches: 2. The CDR3 has 14 amino acids. Germline V gene sequence: CDR1 SGHDN, CDR2 FVKESK. The CDR3 DNA sequence: TGTGCCAGCAGCCATAGGACTAGCTCCTACGAGCAGTACTTC. Its protein is CASSHRTSSYEQYF.

The chain combines TRBV28 with TRBJ2-5; 14 bases agree with TRBD2. The ends lost 3 bases at V and 4 bases at J; junction bases unmatched: 22. Germline loops: CDR1 MDHEN, CDR2 SYDVKM. This CDR3 comprises 22 residues. CDR3 sequence reads: CASSFPTEPRTSGRSRVETQYF. The CDR3 bases are TGTGCCAGCAGTTTCCCGACAGAACCGAGGACTAGCGGGAGGTCGAGGGTAGAGACCCAGTACTTC.

This clone was counted a few times. The chain combines TRBV7-2 with TRBJ1-2; TRBD1 agrees at 7 bases. The germline V gene has CDR1 SGHTA and CDR2 FQGNSA. V lost 5 bases to trimming and J lost 4 bases; unmatched junction nucleotides: 7. This CDR3 is built from 14 residues. Here the CDR3 DNA reads TGTGCCAGCAGCCGGGACAGATTTCTCTATGGCTACACCTTC. This sequence encodes CASSRDRFLYGYTF.

This clone was seen more than once but under ten times. The chain employs TRBV5-4 and TRBJ1-1; D uncertain. Per the germline V gene, CDR1 is SGHNT and CDR2 is YYREEE (reference sequence). Trimming removed 5 bases from V and 6 bases from J, with 8 bases in between. The CDR3 has 11 amino acids. The CDR3 here is CASSSNAEAFF. The CDR3 DNA reads as TGTGCCAGCAGTAGTAACGCTGAAGCTTTCTTT. Combining the CDR3 with reference TRBV5-4 and TRBJ1-1 gives the whole variable domain ETGVTQSPTHLIKTRGQQVTLRCSSQSGHNTVSWYQQALGQGPQFIFQYYREEENGRGNFPPRFSGLQFPNYSSELNVNALELDDSALYLCASSSNAEAFFGQGTRLTVV.

The chain recombines TRBV27 with TRBJ2-7; the match to TRBD2 covers 9 bases. CDR1 MNHEY and CDR2 SMNVEV come from the germline V gene (reference sequence). The CDR3 runs 16 residues. J lost 2 bases, V lost 1 base, and 6 bases had no gene match. CDR3 DNA sequence: TGTGCCAGCAGTTTATTTGGCGGGAGGGCCGCCTACGAGCAGTACTTC. It encodes CASSLFGGRAAYEQYF.